This is a list of T cell receptor beta chains from one sample in a study of human T cells and chemical hapten exposure. Each CDR3 protein is one row after TCRdb ran MiXCR on the RACE reads. The table has tens of thousands of distinct CDR3 sequences, roughly a tenth seen once. The sequencing used whole blood, collected in connection with sensitization to the hapten diphenylcyclopropenone (DPC). Receptors were obtained from a woman in her thirties or forties with alopecia areata. Some clones in this sample may be carry-over from other donors' samples. Each CDR3 is given with its conserved first and last residue. The D gene is left open where the match is weak. A row's size may be missing; if present it is once, few, many or a size class.

v_call	clone_size	j_call	d_call	cdr3_aa	cdr3_nt
TRBV30	.	TRBJ1-1	TRBD1	CALQGVGEAFF	TGTGCCCTACAGGGGGTAGGTGAAGCTTTCTTT
TRBV6-4	many	TRBJ2-3	.	CASSDGGGDTDTQYF	TGTGCCAGCAGTGACGGGGGCGGGGACACAGATACGCAGTATTTT
TRBV7-6	many	TRBJ1-1	.	CASSSLGGARTEAFF	TGTGCCAGCAGCTCCCTTGGGGGTGCCAGGACTGAAGCTTTCTTT
TRBV4-2	.	TRBJ2-7	TRBD1	CASSQERTGRNEQYF	TGTGCCAGCAGCCAAGAAAGGACAGGTCGGAACGAGCAGTACTTC
TRBV29-1	.	TRBJ1-2	.	CSVGGQQYSYGYTF	TGCAGCGTTGGAGGACAGCAGTACAGTTATGGCTACACCTTC
TRBV20-1	many	TRBJ2-7	.	CSVHDGTYEQYF	TGCAGTGTCCACGACGGAACCTACGAGCAGTACTTC
TRBV7-2	many	TRBJ2-3	.	CASTPMRVSTDTQYF	TGTGCCAGTACCCCCATGCGGGTTAGCACAGATACGCAGTATTTT
TRBV10-3	.	TRBJ1-5	.	CAIAQDDNQPQHF	TGTGCCATTGCACAGGATGACAATCAGCCCCAGCATTTT
TRBV14	few	TRBJ2-7	.	CASSQDGYRTYEQYF	TGTGCCAGCAGCCAAGATGGTTACAGGACCTACGAGCAGTACTTC
TRBV7-9	.	TRBJ1-4	.	CASSYGSIPEKLFF	TGTGCCAGCAGCTATGGGTCCATCCCCGAAAAACTGTTTTTT
TRBV2	few	TRBJ1-1	.	CASSEVGFAEPEAFF	TGTGCCAGCAGTGAAGTGGGTTTCGCCGAACCTGAAGCTTTCTTT
TRBV6-6	many	TRBJ1-5	.	CASSPGVGLNQPQHF	TGTGCCAGCAGTCCAGGGGTGGGACTCAATCAGCCCCAGCATTTT
TRBV24-1	few	TRBJ2-7	.	CATSDRNRPHEQYF	TGTGCCACCAGTGATCGAAACAGGCCCCACGAGCAGTACTTC
TRBV4-2	few	TRBJ2-3	TRBD2	CASSLRHRPSGGDGLDTQYF	TGTGCCAGCAGCCTTAGGCATCGGCCTAGCGGGGGGGACGGCTTGGATACGCAGTATTTT
TRBV18	many	TRBJ1-1	.	CASSPNNDRNTEAFF	TGTGCCAGCTCACCTAATAACGACAGGAACACTGAAGCTTTCTTT
TRBV7-2	many	TRBJ2-7	.	CASSRDSLNSYEQYF	TGTGCCAGCAGCCGGGACTCCTTGAATTCCTACGAGCAGTACTTC
TRBV4-1	many	TRBJ1-2	.	CASSQEWMAGDGYTF	TGCGCCAGCAGCCAAGAATGGATGGCGGGGGATGGCTACACCTTC
TRBV5-6	medium-sized	TRBJ2-1	.	CASSLRPSAGINEQFF	TGTGCCAGCAGCTTGAGACCCTCCGCAGGGATCAATGAGCAGTTCTTC
TRBV19	many	TRBJ2-7	TRBD1	CASKRTGTGNYEQYF	TGTGCCAGTAAAAGAACCGGGACAGGGAACTACGAGCAGTACTTC
TRBV10-3	many	TRBJ2-1	TRBD1	CAISEARGPFNEQFF	TGTGCCATCAGTGAGGCAAGGGGGCCCTTCAATGAGCAGTTCTTC
TRBV28	many	TRBJ1-1	.	CASSLFGAGNTEAFF	TGTGCCAGCAGTTTATTTGGGGCGGGGAACACTGAAGCTTTCTTT
TRBV7-2	many	TRBJ1-1	.	CASSSPLDPRTEAFF	TGTGCCAGCAGCTCCCCGCTGGACCCCCGGACTGAAGCTTTCTTT
TRBV12-3/TRBV12-4	many	TRBJ1-6	.	CASSLQGVHSPLHF	TGTGCCAGCAGTTTACAGGGCGTACACTCACCCCTCCACTTT